These T cell receptor beta chains were read from a single sample in a study of cytomegalovirus exposure and HLA in healthy donors. The table came from immunoSEQ multiplex PCR; TCRdb's copy has only in-frame clones and leaves some out. The table shows 100,000 to 150,000 clones, with approximately 83% occurring only once. Input material: PBMCs. Every receptor here comes from a middle-aged woman in good health and CMV-seropositive. The CDR3 runs from the conserved cysteine through the conserved F or W. The D gene is left open where the match is weak. Not all rows give a size; the values are once, few, many and, for expanded clones, a class.

17,TRBV7-2,-,TRBJ2-1,-,TGTGCCAGCAGCTTAGTCAGAGGCGGGCCGATGGGCAATGAGCAGTTCTTC,CASSLVRGGPMGNEQFF
17,TRBV2,TRBD2,TRBJ2-3,few,TGTGCCAGCAGTGAAACCGTGTCTAGCGGGACTCGAGATACGCAGTATTTT,CASSETVSSGTRDTQYF
15,TRBV6-5,TRBD2,TRBJ2-5,once,TGTGCCAGCCGAACACTAGCGGGAGGGCAAGAGACCCAGTACTTC,CASRTLAGGQETQYF
16,TRBV30,-,TRBJ1-3,-,TGTGCCTGGACCCTTATCCGCCGGGACTCTGGAAACACCATATATTTT,CAWTLIRRDSGNTIYF
14,TRBV6-5,-,TRBJ1-1,-,TGTGCCAGCAGCTGGTTGGGGGGGAACACTGAAGCTTTCTTT,CASSWLGGNTEAFF
14,TRBV25-1,TRBD2,TRBJ2-3,-,TGTGCCAGCAGGAGCGGGAGGGACACAGATACGCAGTATTTT,CASRSGRDTDTQYF
15,TRBV19,TRBD1,TRBJ2-4,-,TGTGCCAGTAGTATGATTTGGGACAGGGGCCAGAGGGAGGTTTTC,CASSMIWDRGQREVF
17,TRBV28,-,TRBJ2-1,-,TGTGCCAGCAGTTTATGGGACTCCTCAAGCTCCTACAATGAGCAGTTCTTC,CASSLWDSSSSYNEQFF
17,TRBV6-1,-,TRBJ2-5,once,TGTGCCAGCAGTGAAGCCGTACGGGCCGAGGCTCGGGGGACCCAGTACTTC,CASSEAVRAEARGTQYF
10,TRBV20-1,-,TRBJ2-1,once,TGCAGTTATACAGGGAATGAGCAGTTCTTC,CSYTGNEQFF
15,TRBV4-1,TRBD1,TRBJ1-2,once,TGCGCCAGCAGCCCCCCGGGACAGAACGTCTATGGCTACACCTTC,CASSPPGQNVYGYTF
19,TRBV12-5,TRBD1,TRBJ2-6,-,TGTGCTAGTGGTTTGACCGGGACAGGGGGCGCGTTGGGGGCCAACGTCCTGACTTTC,CASGLTGTGGALGANVLTF
15,TRBV5-5,-,TRBJ2-7,-,TGTGCCAGCAGCTTAGGAAATTCAGGATCCTACGAGCAGTACTTC,CASSLGNSGSYEQYF
13,TRBV28,TRBD1,TRBJ2-7,few,TGTGCCAGCAGTTCGACAGGGGAGTACGAGCAGTACTTC,CASSSTGEYEQYF
14,TRBV10-3,TRBD1,TRBJ1-2,-,TGTGCCATCACCAGACCCCAGGGGGCTGGCGGCTACACCTTC,CAITRPQGAGGYTF
14,TRBV6-1,TRBD2,TRBJ2-3,-,TGTGCCAGCACGGGGCGGGAGGCCACTACCTCGCAGTATTTT,CASTGREATTSQYF
17,TRBV23-1,TRBD1,TRBJ1-3,-,TGCGCCAGCAGGCCTAGAGACAGGGAACCCTCTGGAAACACCATATATTTT,CASRPRDREPSGNTIYF
13,TRBV6-4,-,TRBJ2-1,-,TGTGCCAGCAGTGGACAGGTCGACAATGAGCAGTTCTTC,CASSGQVDNEQFF
11,TRBV30,-,TRBJ1-1,-,TGTGCCTGGAGCGACAGGTACGAAGCTTTCTTT,CAWSDRYEAFF
16,TRBV5-6,-,TRBJ1-4,-,TGTGCCAGCAGCTGGAGCCTGGCGGGAACTAATGAAAAACTGTTTTTT,CASSWSLAGTNEKLFF
11,TRBV28,-,TRBJ2-7,once,TGTGCCAGCAGTTTCCTCTACGAGCAGTACTTC,CASSFLYEQYF
14,TRBV4-2,-,TRBJ1-5,-,TGTGCCAGCAGCCAAGTGGAGGTTTATCAGCCCCAGCATTTT,CASSQVEVYQPQHF
14,TRBV30,-,TRBJ1-1,-,TGTGCCTGGAACCTTTGGGGGGGGAACACTGAAGCTTTCTTT,CAWNLWGGNTEAFF
13,TRBV9,-,TRBJ2-7,-,TGTGCCAGCAGCGGAGGGGGTGCGGACGAGCAGTACTTC,CASSGGGADEQYF
12,TRBV5-1,-,TRBJ1-1,-,TGCGCCAGCAGCTTGGCTAGTTCTGAAGCTTTCTTT,CASSLASSEAFF
14,TRBV29-1,-,TRBJ1-2,-,TGCAGCGTTGCATTAACGGTTGCTAACTATGGCTACACCTTC,CSVALTVANYGYTF
11,TRBV30,-,TRBJ1-1,-,TGTGCCTGGAGGGCGACAGGCGAAGCTTTCTTT,CAWRATGEAFF
15,TRBV6-1,TRBD2,TRBJ2-3,-,TGTGCCAGCAGTGAATCTAGCGGGAGCACAGATACGCAGTATTTT,CASSESSGSTDTQYF
15,TRBV9,TRBD2,TRBJ2-5,-,TGTGCCAGCAGCGAGGGAACTAGCGGCCAAGAGACCCAGTACTTC,CASSEGTSGQETQYF